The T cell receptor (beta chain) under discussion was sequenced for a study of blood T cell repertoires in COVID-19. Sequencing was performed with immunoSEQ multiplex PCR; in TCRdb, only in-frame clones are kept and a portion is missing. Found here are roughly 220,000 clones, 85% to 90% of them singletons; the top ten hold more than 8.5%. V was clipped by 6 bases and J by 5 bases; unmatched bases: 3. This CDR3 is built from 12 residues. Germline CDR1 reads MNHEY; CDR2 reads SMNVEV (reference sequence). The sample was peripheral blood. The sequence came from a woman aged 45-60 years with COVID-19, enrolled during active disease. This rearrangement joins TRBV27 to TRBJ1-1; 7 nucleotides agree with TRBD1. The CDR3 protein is CASRSGGTEAFF. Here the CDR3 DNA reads TGTGCCAGCAGGTCAGGGGGGACTGAAGCTTTCTTT.